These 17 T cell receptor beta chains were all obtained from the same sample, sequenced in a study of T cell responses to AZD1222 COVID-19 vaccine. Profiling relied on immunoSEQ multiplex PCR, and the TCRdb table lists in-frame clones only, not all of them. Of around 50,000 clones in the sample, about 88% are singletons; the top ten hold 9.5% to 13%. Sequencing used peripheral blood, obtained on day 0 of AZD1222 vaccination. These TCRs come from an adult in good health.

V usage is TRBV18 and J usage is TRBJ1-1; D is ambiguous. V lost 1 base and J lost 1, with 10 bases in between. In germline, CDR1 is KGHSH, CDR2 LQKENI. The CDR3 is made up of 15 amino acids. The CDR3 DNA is TGTGCCAGCTCACCACGGCCCAGACAGAACACTGAAGCTTTCTTT. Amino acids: CASSPRPRQNTEAFF.

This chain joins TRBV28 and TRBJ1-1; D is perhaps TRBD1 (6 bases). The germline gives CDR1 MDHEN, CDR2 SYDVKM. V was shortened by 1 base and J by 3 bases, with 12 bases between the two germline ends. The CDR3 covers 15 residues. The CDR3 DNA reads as TGTGCCAGCAGTTTATTGGGGGCGCGGGACACTGAAGCTTTCTTT. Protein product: CASSLLGARDTEAFF.

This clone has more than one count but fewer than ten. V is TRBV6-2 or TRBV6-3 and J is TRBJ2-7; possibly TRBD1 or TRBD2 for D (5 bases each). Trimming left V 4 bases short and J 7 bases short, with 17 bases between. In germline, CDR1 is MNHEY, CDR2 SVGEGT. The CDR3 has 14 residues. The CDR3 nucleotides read TGTGCCAGCAGTTCCCGAGTCGGGGCGAGGGAGCAGTACTTC. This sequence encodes CASSSRVGAREQYF.

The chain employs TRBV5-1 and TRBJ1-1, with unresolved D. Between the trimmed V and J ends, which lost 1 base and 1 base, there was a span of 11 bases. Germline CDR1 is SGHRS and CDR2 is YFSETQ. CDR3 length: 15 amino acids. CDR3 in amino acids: CASSLRVDGNTEAFF. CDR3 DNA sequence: TGCGCCAGCAGCTTGAGGGTCGACGGGAACACTGAAGCTTTCTTT.

The CDR3: CASSHTDTQYF. CDR3 bases: TGTGCCAGCAGTCATACAGATACGCAGTATTTT. The rearrangement links TRBV6-5 to TRBJ2-3; no clear D gene. With 5 bases removed from V and 3 bases from J, the gap between germline ends came to 3 bases. Germline V gives CDR1 MNHEY, CDR2 SVGAGI. The CDR3 loop spans 11 amino acids.

Here the CDR3 reads CASSTRENTEAFF. Here the CDR3 DNA reads TGTGCCAGCAGCACCCGGGAGAACACTGAAGCTTTCTTT. The chain has TRBV5-5 and TRBJ1-1; no definite D call. The germline V gene has CDR1 SGHKS and CDR2 YYEKEE (reference sequence). The CDR3 extends over 13 amino acids. Trimming removed 4 bases at V and 1 base at J, with 8 bases between.

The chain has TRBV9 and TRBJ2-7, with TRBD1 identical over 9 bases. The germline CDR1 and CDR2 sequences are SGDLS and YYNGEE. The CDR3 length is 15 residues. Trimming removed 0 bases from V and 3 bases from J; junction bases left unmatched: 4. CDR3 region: CASSVEQGAFYEQYF. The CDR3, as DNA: TGTGCCAGCAGCGTAGAACAGGGGGCGTTCTACGAGCAGTACTTC.

Here the CDR3 reads CASRTGSEAFF. The CDR3 nucleotides read TGTGCCAGCAGGACAGGGTCTGAAGCTTTCTTT. The chain recombines TRBV6-1 with TRBJ1-1, with TRBD1 matching over 7 bases. V trimming: 6 bases; J trimming: 6 bases; junction bases outside the gene matches: 1. The CDR3 runs 11 residues. In germline, CDR1 is MNHNS, CDR2 SASEGT.

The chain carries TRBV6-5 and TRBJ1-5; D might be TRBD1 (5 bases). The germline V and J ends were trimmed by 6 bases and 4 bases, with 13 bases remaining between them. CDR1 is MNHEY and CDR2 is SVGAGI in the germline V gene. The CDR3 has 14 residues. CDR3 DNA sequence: TGTGCCAGCAGCCGGGGGGGGATGAATCAGCCCCAGCATTTT. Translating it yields CASSRGGMNQPQHF.

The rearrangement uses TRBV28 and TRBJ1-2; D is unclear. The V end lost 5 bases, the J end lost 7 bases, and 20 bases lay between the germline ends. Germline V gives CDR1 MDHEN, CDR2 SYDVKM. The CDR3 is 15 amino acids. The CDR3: CASSILGRISGGYTF. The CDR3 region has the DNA TGTGCCAGCAGTATCCTAGGACGGATCTCGGGTGGCTACACCTTC.

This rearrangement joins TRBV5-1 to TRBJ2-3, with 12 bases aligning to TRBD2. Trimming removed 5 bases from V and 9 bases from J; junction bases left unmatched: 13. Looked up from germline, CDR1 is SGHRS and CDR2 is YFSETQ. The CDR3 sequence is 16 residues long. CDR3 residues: CASRYSTSGGPDTQYF. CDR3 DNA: TGCGCCAGCAGATATTCGACTAGCGGGGGCCCTGACACGCAGTATTTT.

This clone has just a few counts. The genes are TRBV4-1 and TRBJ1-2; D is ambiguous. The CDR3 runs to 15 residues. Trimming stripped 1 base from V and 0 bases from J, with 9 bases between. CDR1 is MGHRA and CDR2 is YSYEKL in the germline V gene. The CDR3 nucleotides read TGCGCCAGCAGCCAAGTTAAAGGCACTAACTATGGCTACACCTTC. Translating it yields CASSQVKGTNYGYTF.

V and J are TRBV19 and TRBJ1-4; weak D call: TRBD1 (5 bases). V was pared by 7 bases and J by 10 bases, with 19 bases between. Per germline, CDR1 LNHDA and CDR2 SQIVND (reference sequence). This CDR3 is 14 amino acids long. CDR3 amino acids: CASIAGGNLGKLFF. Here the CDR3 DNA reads TGTGCCAGTATCGCCGGGGGGAATCTGGGAAAACTGTTTTTT. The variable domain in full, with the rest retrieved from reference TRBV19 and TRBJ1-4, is DGGITQSPKYLFRKEGQNVTLSCEQNLNHDAMYWYRQDPGQGLRLIYYSQIVNDFQKGDIAEGYSVSREKKESFPLTVTSAQKNPTAFYLCASIAGGNLGKLFFGSGTQLSVL.

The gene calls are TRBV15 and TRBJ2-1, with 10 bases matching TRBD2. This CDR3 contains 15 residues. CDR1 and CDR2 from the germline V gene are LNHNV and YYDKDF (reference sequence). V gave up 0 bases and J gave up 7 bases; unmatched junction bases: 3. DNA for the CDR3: TGTGCCACCAGCAGAGAAGCGGGAGGGCTGAATGAGCAGTTCTTC. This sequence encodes CATSREAGGLNEQFF. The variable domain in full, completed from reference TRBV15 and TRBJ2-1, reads DAMVIQNPRYQVTQFGKPVTLSCSQTLNHNVMYWYQQKSSQAPKLLFHYYDKDFNNEADTPDNFQSRRPNTSFCFLDIRSPGLGDTAMYLCATSREAGGLNEQFFGPGTRLTVL.

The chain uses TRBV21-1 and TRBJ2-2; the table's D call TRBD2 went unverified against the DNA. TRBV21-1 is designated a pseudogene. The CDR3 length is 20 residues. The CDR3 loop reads CASSRHRGLAGGYSTGELFF. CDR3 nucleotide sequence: TGTGCCAGCAGCCGGCACAGAGGACTAGCGGGAGGGTATAGCACCGGGGAGCTGTTTTTT.

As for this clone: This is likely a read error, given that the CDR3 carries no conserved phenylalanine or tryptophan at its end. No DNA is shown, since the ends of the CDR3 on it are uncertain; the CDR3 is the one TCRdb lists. The CDR3 spells CAIGSSGGRGTFGI. The chain has TRBV10-3 and TRBJ1-2. In germline, CDR1 is ENHRY, CDR2 SYGVKD. The CDR3 is 14 residues long, counting both termini.

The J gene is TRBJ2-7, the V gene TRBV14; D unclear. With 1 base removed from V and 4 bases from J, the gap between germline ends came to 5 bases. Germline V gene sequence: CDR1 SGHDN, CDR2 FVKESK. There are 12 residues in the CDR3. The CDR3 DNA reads TGTGCCAGCAGCCAAGGTTCTTACGAGCAGTACTTC. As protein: CASSQGSYEQYF.